This T cell receptor (beta chain) was sequenced for a study of beta chain features in type 1 diabetes (dated by TCRdb to the late 2010s). For the study in its entirety: Patients and healthy donors did not differ in mean age, gender distribution, total cell number or subset yield. The study compared the TCRB repertoires of sorted circulating CD4+ T cell subsets in recently diagnosed type 1 diabetes patients with those in matched healthy donors. Naive and central memory subsets were obtained from all 28 donors, but regulatory and stem cell-like memory subsets were isolated from only 8 patients and about 8 healthy donors. A total of roughly 100 million sorted cells were examined across all samples, and the number of cells per subset was strongly correlated with RNA yield.

Each donor gave one peripheral blood draw, averaging roughly 100 mL, which was collected into heparinised tubes. Using a panel that included CD45RO, CCR7, CD25, CD127, CD95 and CD27, naive, central memory, regulatory and stem cell-like memory CD4+ T cells were sorted on a BD FACSAria II. Every sorted population had a purity above 95%. PBMCs were isolated immediately by Lymphoprep density gradient centrifugation and stained directly without culture. So that batch effects would be minimized, each experiment stained and sorted samples in pairs, pairing one healthy donor with one patient. With regard to this clone: Its antigen is unknown. Nothing much larger sits one base from this clone, and base qualities are not available.

The entire isolated RNA was reverse transcribed using the High Capacity cDNA Reverse Transcription Kit, and thus expressed TCRB transcripts were sequenced. Deep immunoSEQ sequencing was performed on naive, central memory and regulatory T cell samples, with an average of roughly 3.3 million total reads per sample. Sorted cells were lysed in RLT buffer, and RNA was extracted using DNase-treated RNeasy Micro or Mini kits according to cell number. To prevent cross-contamination, each cell subset was processed individually, whereas patient and healthy donor samples were processed jointly. Using the immunoSEQ multiplex PCR, TCRB sequences were amplified from cDNA into 87-bp fragments spanning the CDR3 region. Sequencing of the amplicons was performed on the Illumina HiSeq platform. The authors processed their data as follows. PCR bias was corrected computationally using synthetic template baselines, and reads within Hamming distance 2 were collapsed, with unmergeable singletons discarded. By aligning reads against IMGT, V, D and J genes, CDR3 length, and insertions or deletions at six rearrangement sites were assigned. Within each subset, clonotype counts were normalized to the number of sorted cells before true diversity and Gini coefficients were calculated with the tcR R package. The overlap coefficient, calculated on TCRB nucleotide sequences, was used to quantify repertoire sharing. Out-of-frame TCRB sequences from naive cells were analyzed as a proxy for the pre-selection repertoire. Sourced from immuneACCESS, this table was stored by TCRdb with only in-frame sequences that have V and J called. A share of the clones is absent; for the studies checked, an unresolved V gene accounts for under half, and the remainder has no known explanation. V, J and clone size reflect that table, while D and trimming were determined from the DNA. The sample table contains hundreds of thousands of clones; only one count was recorded for approximately 12% of them. Clones ranked in the top ten supply about 0.017% of the sample.

General conclusions and limits of the study: Shorter templates might have been favored by PCR, but patient and control samples were amplified and corrected together, so both groups would have been affected equally by any skew. In all four CD4+ subsets, TCRB CDR3 length was moderately but significantly shorter in type 1 diabetes patients. Because cDNA was sequenced instead of genomic DNA, activated cells with high expression could be over-represented, although the groups did not differ in activation or CD3 levels. Because the HLA sub-analyses included only small numbers of individuals, any influence of HLA type on TCRB rearrangement was left unresolved. At VDJ recombination sites, patients with type 1 diabetes made fewer insertions and deleted more nucleotides, a pattern implying thymic rearrangement abnormalities. Naive, central memory and regulatory TCRB repertoires appeared to be more similar among patients than among healthy donors.

Sequences SGDLS (CDR1) and YYNGEE (CDR2) are obtained from the germline V gene. Compared with germline, V lacks 3 bases and J lacks 4 bases; bases without a gene match: 9. Spanning cysteine to phenylalanine, the CDR3 consists of 17 amino acids. Only CDR3 DNA remains: 51 bases, in frame from the first base. Sequenced material: naive CD4+ T cells from blood. The sample's cell subset or site, from its label and the paper: true naive CD4+ T cells. This receptor was taken from a man between 18 and 29 years old in good health. The V and J segments used are TRBV9 and TRBJ2-1, with 11 bases matching TRBD2. The CDR3 in this case is CASSEGGTSGPYNEQFF. The nucleotide sequence is given as TGTGCCAGCAGCGAGGGGGGGACTAGCGGACCTTACAATGAGCAGTTCTTC.